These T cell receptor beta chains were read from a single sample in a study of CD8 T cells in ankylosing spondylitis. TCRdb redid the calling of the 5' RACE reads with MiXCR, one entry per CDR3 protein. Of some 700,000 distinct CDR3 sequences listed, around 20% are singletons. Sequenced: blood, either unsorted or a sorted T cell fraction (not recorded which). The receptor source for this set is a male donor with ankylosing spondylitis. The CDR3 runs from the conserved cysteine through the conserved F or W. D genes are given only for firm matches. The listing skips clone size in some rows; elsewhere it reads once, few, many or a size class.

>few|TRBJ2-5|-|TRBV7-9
CASSLGSPQETQYF
TGTGCCAGCAGCTTAGGTTCACCACAAGAGACCCAGTACTTC
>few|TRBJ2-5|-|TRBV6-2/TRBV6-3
CASSSVVKETQYF
TGTGCCAGCAGTTCGGTCGTGAAAGAGACCCAGTACTTC
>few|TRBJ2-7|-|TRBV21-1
CASSKAPPLGDRASGYHYEQYF
TGTGCCAGCAGCAAAGCACCCCCTCTCGGGGACAGGGCCTCGGGGTACCACTACGAGCAGTACTTC
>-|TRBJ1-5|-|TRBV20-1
CSHRGALDQPQHF
TGCAGCCACCGAGGGGCCTTGGATCAGCCCCAGCATTTT
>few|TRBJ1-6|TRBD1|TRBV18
CASSMTGSSYNSPLHF
TGTGCCAGCTCAATGACAGGGAGCTCCTATAATTCACCCCTCCACTTT
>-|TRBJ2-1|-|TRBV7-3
CASSAFKSSYNEQFF
TGTGCCAGCAGTGCCTTTAAGAGCTCCTACAATGAGCAGTTCTTC
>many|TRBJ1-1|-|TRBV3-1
CASSQGTVNTEAFF
TGTGCCAGCAGCCAAGGGACAGTGAACACTGAAGCTTTCTTT
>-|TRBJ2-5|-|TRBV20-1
CSELSGQETQYF
TGCAGTGAACTTAGCGGCCAAGAGACCCAGTACTTC
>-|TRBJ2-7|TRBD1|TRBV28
CASTPPGTGSYEQYF
TGTGCCAGCACCCCCCCCGGGACAGGGTCCTACGAGCAGTACTTC
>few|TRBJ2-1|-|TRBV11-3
CASSLVPTTEQFF
TGTGCCAGCAGCTTAGTGCCGACTACCGAGCAGTTCTTC
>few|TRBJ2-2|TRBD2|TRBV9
CASSPQTSGRPRNTGELFF
TGTGCCAGCAGCCCCCAGACTAGCGGGAGGCCCCGGAACACCGGGGAGCTGTTTTTT
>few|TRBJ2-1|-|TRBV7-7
CASSSDRYNEQFF
TGTGCCAGCAGCTCTGACAGATACAATGAGCAGTTCTTC
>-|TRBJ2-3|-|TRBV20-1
CSASPLRGSTDTQYF
TGCAGTGCTAGTCCCTTGCGGGGTAGCACAGATACGCAGTATTTT
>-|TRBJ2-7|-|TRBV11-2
CASSLDSIYEGQYF
TGTGCCAGCAGCCTCGACAGTATTTACGAGGGGCAGTACTTC
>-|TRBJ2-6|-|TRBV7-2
CASSLVSGNSGANVLTF
TGTGCCAGCAGCTTAGTATCCGGGAACTCTGGGGCCAACGTCCTGACTTTC
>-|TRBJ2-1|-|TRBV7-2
CASSSPGRGYEQFF
TGTGCCAGCAGCAGCCCGGGCCGGGGCTATGAGCAGTTCTTC
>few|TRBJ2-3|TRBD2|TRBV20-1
CSAGKAGVGTDTQYF
TGCAGTGCTGGAAAAGCGGGGGTGGGCACAGATACGCAGTATTTT
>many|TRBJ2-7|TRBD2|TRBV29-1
CSVGLAGAYEQYF
TGCAGCGTTGGTCTAGCGGGAGCCTACGAGCAGTACTTC
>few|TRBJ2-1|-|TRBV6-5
CASSSGPAIEQFF
TGTGCCAGCAGTTCTGGACCTGCTATTGAGCAGTTCTTC
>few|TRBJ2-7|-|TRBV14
CASSPQRVVSYEQYF
TGTGCCAGCAGCCCCCAGCGCGTCGTCTCCTACGAGCAGTACTTC
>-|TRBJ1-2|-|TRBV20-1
CSARAGKGDYGYTF
TGCAGTGCTAGAGCGGGAAAAGGGGACTATGGCTACACCTTC
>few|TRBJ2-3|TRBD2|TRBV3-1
CASSPLAGVTDTQYF
TGTGCCAGCAGCCCTTTAGCGGGAGTCACAGATACGCAGTATTTT
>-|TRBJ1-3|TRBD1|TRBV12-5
CASGSGQGKRNTIYF
TGTGCTAGTGGTTCGGGACAGGGGAAAAGAAACACCATATATTTT
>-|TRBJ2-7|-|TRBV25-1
CATLGPRSSYEQYF
TGTGCCACCTTGGGCCCTCGAAGCTCCTACGAGCAGTACTTC
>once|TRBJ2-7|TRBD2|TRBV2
CASSRTSGDEQYF
TGTGCCAGCAGTCGGACTAGTGGGGACGAGCAGTACTTC
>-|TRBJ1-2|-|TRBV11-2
CASSLPGFNGYTF
TGTGCCAGCAGCTTACCGGGGTTTAATGGCTACACCTTC
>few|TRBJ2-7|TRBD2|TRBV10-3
CATFDGGSSYEQYF
TGTGCCACCTTTGACGGGGGGTCCTCCTACGAGCAGTACTTC
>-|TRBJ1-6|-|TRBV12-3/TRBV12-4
CASSPGLWNSPLHF
TGTGCCAGCAGCCCTGGACTGTGGAATTCACCCCTCCACTTT
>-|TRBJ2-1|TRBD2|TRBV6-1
CASSPLAGGEQFF
TGTGCCAGCAGCCCCTTAGCGGGGGGAGAGCAGTTCTTC